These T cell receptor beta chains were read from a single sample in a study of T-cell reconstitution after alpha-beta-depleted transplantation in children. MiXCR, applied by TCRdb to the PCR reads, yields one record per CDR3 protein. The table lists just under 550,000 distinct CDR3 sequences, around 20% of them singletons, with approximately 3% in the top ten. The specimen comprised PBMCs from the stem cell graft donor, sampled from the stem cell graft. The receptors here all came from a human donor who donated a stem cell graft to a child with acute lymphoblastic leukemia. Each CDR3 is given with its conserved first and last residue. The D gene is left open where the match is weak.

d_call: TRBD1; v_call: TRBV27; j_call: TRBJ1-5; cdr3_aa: CASSLWAGGSNQPQHF
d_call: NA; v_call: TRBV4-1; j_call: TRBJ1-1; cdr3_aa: CASSQIGRYTEAFF
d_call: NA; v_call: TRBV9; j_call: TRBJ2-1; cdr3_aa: CASSPTGAGWNEQFF
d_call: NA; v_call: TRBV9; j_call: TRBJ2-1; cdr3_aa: CASSVHPNLNEQFF
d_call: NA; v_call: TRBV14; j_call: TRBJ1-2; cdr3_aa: CASSQDITGQAYGYTF
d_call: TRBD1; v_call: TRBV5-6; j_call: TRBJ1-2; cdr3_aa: CASSLFLPQGAANYGYTF
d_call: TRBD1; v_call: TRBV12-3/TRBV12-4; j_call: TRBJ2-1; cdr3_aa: CASTRTGAGEQFF
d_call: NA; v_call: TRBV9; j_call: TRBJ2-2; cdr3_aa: CASSPGWGRRGELFF
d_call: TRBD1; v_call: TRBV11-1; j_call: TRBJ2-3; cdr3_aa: CASSLDRGTVGNPGTDTQYF
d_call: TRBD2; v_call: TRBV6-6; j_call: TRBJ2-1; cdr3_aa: CASSYRTSHRQFF
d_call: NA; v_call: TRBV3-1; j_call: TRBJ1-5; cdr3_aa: CASSPPGRDQPQHF
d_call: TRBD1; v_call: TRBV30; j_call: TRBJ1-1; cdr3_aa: CAWSPWTGINTEAFF
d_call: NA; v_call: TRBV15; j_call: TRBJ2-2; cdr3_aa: CATSIRPGLNTGELFF
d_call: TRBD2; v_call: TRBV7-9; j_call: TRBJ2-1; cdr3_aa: CASSPYRGLAGVHEQFF
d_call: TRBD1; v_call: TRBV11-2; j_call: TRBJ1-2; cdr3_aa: CASSLLTGTLGYTF
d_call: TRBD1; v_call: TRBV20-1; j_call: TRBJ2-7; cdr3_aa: CSARVKGQVAYEQYF
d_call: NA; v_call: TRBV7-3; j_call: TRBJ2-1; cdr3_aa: CASSLGKSYNEQFF
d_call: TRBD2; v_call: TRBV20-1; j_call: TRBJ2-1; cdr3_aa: CSAGGGLAGVNEQFF